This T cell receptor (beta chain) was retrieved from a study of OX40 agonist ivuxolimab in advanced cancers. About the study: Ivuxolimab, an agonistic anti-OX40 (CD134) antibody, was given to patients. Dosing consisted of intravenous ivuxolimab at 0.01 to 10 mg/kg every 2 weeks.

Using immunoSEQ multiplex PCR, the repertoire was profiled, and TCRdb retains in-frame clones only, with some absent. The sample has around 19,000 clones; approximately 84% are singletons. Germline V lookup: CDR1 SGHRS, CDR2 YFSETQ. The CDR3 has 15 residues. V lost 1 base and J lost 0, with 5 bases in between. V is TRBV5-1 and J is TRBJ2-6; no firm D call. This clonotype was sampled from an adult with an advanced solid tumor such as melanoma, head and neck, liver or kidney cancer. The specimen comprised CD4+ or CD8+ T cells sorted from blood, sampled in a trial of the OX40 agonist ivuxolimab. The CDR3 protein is CASSLSFSGANVLTF. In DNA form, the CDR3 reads TGCGCCAGCAGCTTGTCTTTCTCTGGGGCCAACGTCCTGACTTTC.